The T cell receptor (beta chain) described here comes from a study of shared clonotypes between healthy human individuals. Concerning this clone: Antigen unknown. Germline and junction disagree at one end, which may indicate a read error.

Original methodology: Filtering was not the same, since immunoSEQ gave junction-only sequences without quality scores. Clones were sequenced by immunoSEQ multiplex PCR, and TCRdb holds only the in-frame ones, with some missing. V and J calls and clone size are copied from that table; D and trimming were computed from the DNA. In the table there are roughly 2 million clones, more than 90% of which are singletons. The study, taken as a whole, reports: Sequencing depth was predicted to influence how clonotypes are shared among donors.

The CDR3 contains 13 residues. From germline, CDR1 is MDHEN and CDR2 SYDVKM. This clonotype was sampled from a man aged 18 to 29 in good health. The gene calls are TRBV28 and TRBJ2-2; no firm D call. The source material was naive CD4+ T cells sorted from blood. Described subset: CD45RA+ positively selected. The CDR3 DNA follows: TGTGCGAGCATAACCGCGAACACCGGGGAGCTGTTTTTT. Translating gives CASITANTGELFF.